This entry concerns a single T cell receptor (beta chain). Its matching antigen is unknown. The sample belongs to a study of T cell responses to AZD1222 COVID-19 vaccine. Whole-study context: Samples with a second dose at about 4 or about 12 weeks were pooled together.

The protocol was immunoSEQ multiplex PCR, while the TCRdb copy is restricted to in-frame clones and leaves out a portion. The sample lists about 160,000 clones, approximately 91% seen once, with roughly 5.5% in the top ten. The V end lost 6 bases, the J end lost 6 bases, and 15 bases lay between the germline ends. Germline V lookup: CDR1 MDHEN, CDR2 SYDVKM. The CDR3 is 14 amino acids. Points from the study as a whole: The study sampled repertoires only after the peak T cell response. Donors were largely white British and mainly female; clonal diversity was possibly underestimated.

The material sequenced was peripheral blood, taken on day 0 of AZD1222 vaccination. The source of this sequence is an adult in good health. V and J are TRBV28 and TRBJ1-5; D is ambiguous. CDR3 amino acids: CASRSWVGSQPQHF. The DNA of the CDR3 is TGTGCCAGCAGGTCGTGGGTGGGGAGTCAGCCCCAGCATTTT.